This T cell receptor (beta chain) was identified during a study of cytotoxic CD8 clonotypes in ibrutinib-treated CLL. TCRdb keeps only in-frame clones here, not all; method: immunoSEQ multiplex PCR. The table lists about 24,000 clones, 55% to 85% of them singletons. The CDR3 extends over 14 amino acids. Germline loops: CDR1 SGHNT, CDR2 YYREEE (reference sequence). J lost 4 bases, V lost 0 bases, and 3 bases had no gene match. Study results and limitations: Baseline-level clonality went beyond age-matched healthy donors and moved in step with circulating CD8+ T-cell counts.

A few counts support this clone. Its matching antigen is unknown. This TCR was recovered from a human donor with chronic lymphocytic leukemia. J is TRBJ2-7 and V is TRBV5-4, with 8 bases identical to TRBD2. This specimen consisted of PBMCs, obtained after 12 months of ibrutinib treatment. The CDR3 region is CASSLAGGQYEQYF. The CDR3 DNA reads as TGTGCCAGCAGCTTGGCGGGGGGGCAGTACGAGCAGTACTTC. The whole variable domain, remainder taken from reference TRBV5-4 and TRBJ2-7, is ETGVTQSPTHLIKTRGQQVTLRCSSQSGHNTVSWYQQALGQGPQFIFQYYREEENGRGNFPPRFSGLQFPNYSSELNVNALELDDSALYLCASSLAGGQYEQYFGPGTRLTVT.